Presented here are 12 T cell receptor beta chains from one specimen sequenced in a study of blood T cell repertoires in COVID-19. Using immunoSEQ multiplex PCR, the repertoire was profiled, and TCRdb retains in-frame clones only, with some absent. The sample includes 400,000 to 450,000 clones, 86% seen only once; the top ten take over 1.1%. Sequenced sample: peripheral blood. The receptors were gathered from a woman aged 30 to 39 with active or convalescent COVID-19.

CDR3 in DNA: TGTGCCAGCAGCCAAATGGGAACAGGGACATATCGCAACTATGGCTACACCTTC. Protein sequence: CASSQMGTGTYRNYGYTF. The chain couples TRBV16 to TRBJ1-2; possibly TRBD1 for D (6 bases). V dropped 2 bases and J dropped 2 bases, with 21 bases sitting between them. Germline values: CDR1 KGHSY, CDR2 FQNENV. The CDR3 is 18 residues long.

The chain combines TRBV13 with TRBJ2-5; TRBD2 matches 8 bases. Losses at the gene ends were 5 bases for V and 2 bases for J; bases not matched to a gene: 7. Germline V gene sequence: CDR1 PRHDT, CDR2 FYEKMQ (reference sequence). This CDR3 is 15 amino acids long. Written as DNA, the CDR3 is TGTGCCAGCAGCCGCGGACTAGCCATTCAAGAGACCCAGTACTTC. Encoded protein: CASSRGLAIQETQYF.

The chain couples TRBV29-1 to TRBJ1-1, with D possibly matching TRBD1 (5 bases). V lost 7 bases and J lost 1, with 7 bases in between. Germline V CDR1 and CDR2: SQVTM, ANQGSEA. The CDR3 extends over 11 amino acids. The DNA of the CDR3 is TGCAGCGCTACAGGGAACACTGAAGCTTTCTTT. Protein product: CSATGNTEAFF.

The chain recombines TRBV11-2 with TRBJ2-2; TRBD1 aligns across 9 bases. Germline-derived CDR1 and CDR2 are SGHAT and FQNNGV. CDR3 length: 16 residues. V shed 1 base and J 4 bases; nucleotides not matched to a gene: 4. CDR3 DNA sequence: TGTGCCAGCAGCTTAGGGTCGACAGGGGGCACCGGGGAGCTGTTTTTT. Translated, it gives CASSLGSTGGTGELFF. Filled out from reference TRBV11-2 and TRBJ2-2, the complete variable domain reads EAGVAQSPRYKIIEKRQSVAFWCNPISGHATLYWYQQILGQGPKLLIQFQNNGVVDDSQLPKDRFSAERLKGVDSTLKIQPAKLEDSAVYLCASSLGSTGGTGELFFGEGSRLTVL.

The chain couples TRBV7-6 to TRBJ2-1, with TRBD2 identical over 7 bases. Germline loops: CDR1 SGHVS, CDR2 FNYEAQ. With V trimmed by 1 base and J by 7 bases, 10 bases remained unmatched. CDR3 length equals 16 residues. The chain's CDR3 is CASSLGWREIWNEQFF. The CDR3 DNA reads as TGTGCCAGCAGCTTAGGGTGGCGGGAGATTTGGAATGAGCAGTTCTTC.

The chain links TRBV6-5 to TRBJ1-2; tentative D call: TRBD1 (5 bases). Germline-derived CDR1 and CDR2 are MNHEY and SVGAGI. This CDR3 contains 14 residues. Trimming removed 6 bases at V and 7 bases at J, with 18 bases between. The CDR3 nucleotides read TGTGCCAGCAGCAGCGACAGCCTTAGGGGTGGCTACACCTTC. This gives the protein CASSSDSLRGGYTF.

The chain recombines TRBV5-1 with TRBJ2-2, with TRBD2 identical over 14 bases. CDR3 length: 19 amino acids. Germline lookup yields CDR1 SGHRS and CDR2 YFSETQ. The trim removed 4 bases at V and 2 bases at J, leaving 10 bases unmatched. The CDR3 sequence is CASSPGLAGATPNTGELFF. The CDR3 coding sequence is TGCGCCAGCAGCCCGGGACTAGCGGGGGCAACCCCAAACACCGGGGAGCTGTTTTTT.

V is TRBV27 and J is TRBJ2-7; maybe TRBD2 (5 bases). The CDR3 is 14 residues long. The germline V and J ends were trimmed by 5 bases and 1 base, with 12 bases remaining between them. The V gene's germline CDR1 is MNHEY and CDR2 SMNVEV (reference sequence). This chain's CDR3 is CASSDGDLSYEQYF. DNA of the CDR3: TGTGCCAGCAGTGACGGGGATTTATCCTACGAGCAGTACTTC.

J is TRBJ2-3 and V is TRBV5-1, with 7 nucleotides matching TRBD2. Losses at the gene ends were 4 bases for V and 6 bases for J; bases not matched to a gene: 5. Per germline, CDR1 SGHRS and CDR2 YFSETQ. There are 13 residues in the CDR3. The CDR3: CASSRAGSDTQYF. CDR3 DNA: TGCGCCAGCAGCCGAGCGGGATCCGATACGCAGTATTTT.

This rearrangement joins TRBV6-5 to TRBJ1-2; D gene uncertain. Looked up from germline, CDR1 is MNHEY and CDR2 is SVGAGI. This CDR3 contains 13 residues. Deletions cut 2 bases from V and 6 bases from J, with 10 bases between. CDR3 bases: TGTGCCAGCAGTTACGAGGGTCTGCATGGCTACACCTTC. It is translated as CASSYEGLHGYTF.

The chain is built from TRBV5-1 and TRBJ1-4; 9 nucleotides align to TRBD1. The CDR3 extends over 14 amino acids. The V segment lost 4 bases and the J segment 6 bases; nucleotides outside the gene matches: 4. CDR1 is SGHRS, CDR2 YFSETQ, per germline. The CDR3 region is CASSIQGADEKLFF. CDR3 DNA: TGCGCCAGCAGCATACAGGGGGCTGATGAAAAACTGTTTTTT.

The chain carries TRBV7-8 and TRBJ1-6; 8 nucleotides agree with TRBD1. The CDR3 totals 16 residues. Unmatched junction bases numbered 5, after V lost 5 bases and J lost 2 bases. Germline V gene data show CDR1 as SGHVS and CDR2 as FQNEAQ. The CDR3 reads CASSAGQAAYNSPLHF. The DNA for the CDR3 is TGTGCCAGCAGCGCGGGACAGGCGGCCTATAATTCACCCCTCCACTTT. Full variable domain (remainder filled in from reference TRBV7-8 and TRBJ1-6): GAGVSQSPRYKVAKRGQDVALRCDPISGHVSLFWYQQALGQGPEFLTYFQNEAQLDKSGLPSDRFFAERPEGSVSTLKIQRTQQEDSAVYLCASSAGQAAYNSPLHFGNGTRLTVT.